The sequence of this TCR beta chain was determined in a study of T cell responses to AZD1222 COVID-19 vaccine. The CDR3 is 19 residues long. The germline V gene encodes CDR1 KGHSH and CDR2 LQKENI. The V and J ends lost 3 bases and 0 bases, in that order; junction bases with no gene match: 11. TCRdb keeps only in-frame clones here, not all; method: immunoSEQ multiplex PCR. The profile shows about 120,000 clones, roughly 90% of them singletons. The chain recombines TRBV18 with TRBJ2-1; 10 positions match TRBD1. Sequenced here: peripheral blood, sampled 28 days after the second AZD1222 dose. The TCR comes from an adult who received the AZD1222 COVID-19 vaccine. As DNA, the CDR3 is TGTGCCAGCTCACCGCGGGACAGGGGAATTACGAGCTCCTACAATGAGCAGTTCTTC. It yields the protein CASSPRDRGITSSYNEQFF.